Below are 6 T cell receptor beta chains sequenced from a single sample in a study of cytomegalovirus exposure and HLA in healthy donors. The PCR used 60 Vbeta and 13 Jbeta primers. The method was immunoSEQ multiplex PCR; TCRdb's version includes in-frame clones alone and lacks a portion of them. The sample lists more than 95,000 clones; around 70% were seen once. The specimen was PBMCs. The receptors originated from a man between 25 and 39 years old in good health and CMV-seronegative.

This sequence joins TRBV4-2 and TRBJ2-6; D unresolved. Trimming took off 0 bases at V and 3 bases at J, with 9 bases between the two ends. The germline CDR1 and CDR2 sequences are LGHNA and YNFKEQ. The CDR3 spans 16 residues. This CDR3 reads CASSQERQRGANVLTF. The DNA for the CDR3 is TGTGCCAGCAGCCAAGAGCGCCAGCGTGGGGCCAACGTCCTGACTTTC.

CDR3 region: CASSLSPPPDTQYF. CDR3 coding DNA: TGTGCCAGCAGCTTATCTCCCCCCCCAGATACGCAGTATTTT. The rearrangement joins TRBV7-3 to TRBJ2-3, with unresolved D. V lost 2 bases and J 4 bases, leaving 10 bases between the germline ends. Germline-derived CDR1 and CDR2 are SGHTA and FQGTGA. There are 14 residues in the CDR3.

The gene calls are TRBV7-9 and TRBJ2-3; 14 nucleotides match TRBD2. The CDR3 is 18 amino acids. V was pared by 2 bases and J by 6 bases, with 10 bases of the junction left unmatched. Germline V gene data show CDR1 as SEHNR and CDR2 as FQNEAQ (reference sequence). DNA for the CDR3: TGTGCCAGCAGCTTACCCTCCGGGACTAGCGGGAGATCCGATACGCAGTATTTT. This sequence encodes CASSLPSGTSGRSDTQYF.

This clone occurred a few times. The chain has TRBV7-2 and TRBJ1-5; no clear D gene. V lost 5 bases and J lost 0, with 14 bases in between. CDR1 is SGHTA and CDR2 is FQGNSA in the germline V gene. The CDR3 contains 16 residues. CDR3 residues: CASSLRAGLSNQPQHF. In nucleotides, the CDR3 is TGTGCCAGCAGCCTAAGGGCAGGACTTAGCAATCAGCCCCAGCATTTT. Full variable domain (outside the CDR3, taken from reference TRBV7-2 and TRBJ1-5): GAGVSQSPSNKVTEKGKDVELRCDPISGHTALYWYRQSLGQGLEFLIYFQGNSAPDKSGLPSDRFSAERTGGSVSTLTIQRTQQEDSAVYLCASSLRAGLSNQPQHFGDGTRLSIL.

Worth noting for this clone: A read error may produce the germline difference seen at one junction end. Here the CDR3 DNA reads TGTGCCAGCTCATCACCAGGGATGACAGGGAATGAAGCTTTCTTT. This codes for CASSSPGMTGNEAFF. This rearrangement joins TRBV18 to TRBJ1-1, with 7 bases that match TRBD1. CDR3 size: 15 residues. The germline CDR1 and CDR2 sequences are KGHSH and LQKENI. Complete variable domain (other parts from reference TRBV18 and TRBJ1-1): NAGVMQNPRHLVRRRGQEARLRCSPMKGHSHVYWYRQLPEEGLKFMVYLQKENIIDESGMPKERFSAEFPKEGPSILRIQQVVRGDSAAYFCASSSPGMTGNEAFFGQGTRLTVV.

This clone has only a few counts. This rearrangement joins TRBV2 to TRBJ1-5; 9 bases line up with TRBD1. The CDR3 loop spans 15 amino acids. Germline V gives CDR1 SNHLY, CDR2 FYNNEI. V was clipped by 5 bases and J by 3 bases; unmatched bases: 5. The CDR3 loop is CASSLQGAYNQPQHF. As DNA, the CDR3 is TGTGCCAGCAGTCTACAGGGGGCTTACAATCAGCCCCAGCATTTT.